This TCR beta chain was sequenced during a study of control samples from healthy donors and cancer patients. V was clipped by 3 bases and J by 6 bases; unmatched bases: 11. Germline lookup yields CDR1 MNHEY and CDR2 SMNVEV (reference sequence). The CDR3 is 15 amino acids. Only in-frame clones appear in the TCRdb table, and some are missing; sequencing was by immunoSEQ multiplex PCR. Of about 89,000 clones listed, roughly 86% are singletons. Sequencing was done on a sample of blood. This receptor was taken from a man younger than 40 in good health. V usage is TRBV27 and J usage is TRBJ2-7; 7 bases are shared with TRBD2. The CDR3 sequence is CASSFEGGGSCEQYV. In DNA form, the CDR3 reads TGTGCCAGCAGTTTTGAGGGCGGGGGTTCGTGCGAGCAGTACGTC.